Listed below are T cell receptor beta chains from one sample, sequenced in a study of neurological immune-mediated disorders. From the 5' RACE reads, TCRdb called clonotypes with MiXCR, one entry per CDR3 protein. The data show approximately 130,000 distinct CDR3 sequences, roughly 3.2% seen once. The sequenced sample was PBMCs. The origin of the receptors is a woman aged 25-40 years with multiple sclerosis. CDR3s include the opening cysteine and the closing phenylalanine or tryptophan. A D gene is named only where the DNA matches it firmly. Only part of the rows carry a size: once, few, many, or a class if the clone is expanded.

CDR3aa,CDR3nt,v_gene,d_gene,abundance,j_gene
CASSSGLADVYNEQFF,TGTGCCAGCAGCTCGGGGCTAGCAGACGTCTACAATGAGCAGTTCTTC,TRBV7-8,.,many,TRBJ2-1
CASRRIDYNEQFF,TGTGCCAGCAGGAGAATCGACTACAATGAGCAGTTCTTC,TRBV7-9,.,few,TRBJ2-1
CASSKTENTEAFF,TGTGCCAGCAGTAAGACAGAGAACACTGAAGCTTTCTTT,TRBV12-3/TRBV12-4,.,many,TRBJ1-1
CASTDRGIAKNIQYF,TGTGCCAGCACGGACAGGGGGATAGCCAAAAACATTCAGTACTTC,TRBV6-2/TRBV6-3,TRBD1,many,TRBJ2-4
CSARATTRGETQYF,TGCAGTGCTAGAGCTACGACCCGAGGGGAGACCCAGTACTTC,TRBV20-1,.,many,TRBJ2-5
CASSHGQGRGEQYF,TGTGCCAGCAGCCATGGACAGGGACGGGGTGAGCAGTACTTC,TRBV7-9,TRBD1,many,TRBJ2-7
CASSRTSGRANEQFF,TGTGCCAGCAGTCGTACTAGCGGGAGAGCCAATGAGCAGTTCTTC,TRBV7-9,TRBD2,many,TRBJ2-1
CASSHQGQETQYF,TGTGCCAGCAGCCACCAGGGGCAAGAGACCCAGTACTTC,TRBV7-2,.,many,TRBJ2-5
CASSYRTGGMNTEAFF,TGCGCCAGCAGTTATAGGACAGGGGGCATGAACACTGAAGCTTTCTTT,TRBV5-1,TRBD1,many,TRBJ1-1
CASSHAGQQSYNEQFF,TGTGCCAGCAGTCACGCGGGACAACAGTCCTACAATGAGCAGTTCTTC,TRBV25-1,.,many,TRBJ2-1
CASSGGGWEISYEQYF,TGTGCCAGCAGTGGGGGAGGGTGGGAGATATCCTACGAGCAGTACTTC,TRBV25-1,TRBD2,.,TRBJ2-7
CSATGTGGETQYF,TGCAGTGCTACCGGGACAGGCGGTGAGACCCAGTACTTC,TRBV20-1,TRBD1,many,TRBJ2-5
CASTWTRGTDTQYF,TGTGCCAGCACCTGGACTAGGGGCACAGATACGCAGTATTTT,TRBV12-3/TRBV12-4,TRBD2,many,TRBJ2-3
CASSEGQGARTTF,TGTGCCAGCAGTGAAGGACAGGGGGCTCGGACCACCTTC,TRBV2,TRBD1,many,TRBJ1-2
CASSPQHRAGGYTF,TGCGCCAGCAGCCCTCAACACAGGGCGGGGGGCTACACCTTC,TRBV4-1,.,many,TRBJ1-2
CASSNGGYTF,TGTGCCAGCAGTAACGGCGGCTACACCTTC,TRBV12-3/TRBV12-4,.,many,TRBJ1-2
CAISLLAGGTDTQYF,TGTGCCATTTCTCTACTAGCGGGAGGTACAGATACGCAGTATTTT,TRBV10-3,TRBD2,many,TRBJ2-3
CSARASSTF,TGCAGTGCTAGAGCATCCTCCACCTTC,TRBV20-1,.,many,TRBJ1-2
CASSLTGVGEQFF,TGTGCCAGCAGCCTGACAGGGGTAGGCGAGCAGTTCTTC,TRBV14,TRBD1,.,TRBJ2-1
CASSPFVFGSGYTF,TGCGCCAGCAGCCCCTTCGTTTTCGGGTCTGGCTACACCTTC,TRBV5-1,.,many,TRBJ1-2
CASSLGLAGWSLAGGTDTQYF,TGCGCCAGCAGCCTCGGACTCGCAGGCTGGTCACTAGCGGGAGGCACAGATACGCAGTATTTT,TRBV5-1,TRBD2,many,TRBJ2-3
CASSLMGDSPFF,TGTGCCAGCAGTTTGATGGGGGACAGCCCATTTTTT,TRBV12-3/TRBV12-4,TRBD1,many,TRBJ1-1
CASSVGREGPYNEQFF,TGCGCCAGCAGTGTTGGGCGGGAGGGCCCATACAATGAGCAGTTCTTC,TRBV10-1,TRBD2,many,TRBJ2-1
CSADKAGGSTDTQYF,TGCAGTGCTGACAAAGCGGGAGGGTCCACAGATACGCAGTATTTT,TRBV20-1,TRBD2,many,TRBJ2-3
CASKDRGITNEQFF,TGTGCCAGTAAGGACAGGGGGATTACCAATGAGCAGTTCTTC,TRBV19,TRBD1,many,TRBJ2-1
CASGYTEAFF,TGTGCCAGCGGTTACACTGAAGCTTTCTTT,TRBV6-5,.,many,TRBJ1-1
CASSYHTGINQPQHF,TGTGCCAGCAGCTATCACACAGGTATCAATCAGCCCCAGCATTTT,TRBV7-9,.,.,TRBJ1-5
CASLTRARLGTDTQYF,TGTGCCAGCCTAACGAGGGCTAGGTTGGGCACAGATACGCAGTATTTT,TRBV6-1,.,many,TRBJ2-3
CASSGVQGATMNTEAFF,TGTGCCAGCAGCGGTGTCCAGGGGGCAACCATGAACACTGAAGCTTTCTTT,TRBV2,TRBD1,many,TRBJ1-1
CASSRPGAGSYNEQFF,TGTGCCAGCTCCCGTCCCGGGGCGGGCTCCTACAATGAGCAGTTCTTC,TRBV5-5,.,many,TRBJ2-1
CASSPGHPNTGELFF,TGTGCCAGCAGCCCGGGACACCCGAACACCGGGGAGCTGTTTTTT,TRBV7-2,.,few,TRBJ2-2
CASSLEARSTEAFF,TGTGCCAGCAGCTTGGAGGCGAGATCCACTGAAGCTTTCTTT,TRBV5-5,.,many,TRBJ1-1
CASSYQSRGNTEAFF,TGTGCCAGCAGTTACCAGTCCCGGGGGAACACTGAAGCTTTCTTT,TRBV6-6,.,many,TRBJ1-1
CASRTGGLNTEAFF,TGCGCCAGCAGGACGGGGGGGTTGAACACTGAAGCTTTCTTT,TRBV5-1,.,many,TRBJ1-1
CASRMTGGVYEQYF,TGTGCCAGCAGAATGACAGGGGGCGTCTACGAGCAGTACTTC,TRBV7-2,TRBD1,many,TRBJ2-7
CASKEGNTEAFF,TGCGCCAGCAAGGAGGGAAACACTGAAGCTTTCTTT,TRBV5-1,.,many,TRBJ1-1
CASSQPGQTFSRMNTEAFF,TGCGCCAGCAGCCAACCAGGACAGACGTTCTCTAGGATGAACACTGAAGCTTTCTTT,TRBV4-1,.,many,TRBJ1-1
CASSEAGGQVYGYTF,TGTGCCAGCAGTGAAGCCGGGGGGCAGGTCTATGGCTACACCTTC,TRBV6-1,.,many,TRBJ1-2
CASSQGGGPAGELFF,TGTGCCAGCAGCCAAGGAGGGGGTCCCGCCGGGGAGCTGTTTTTT,TRBV3-1,.,many,TRBJ2-2
CASRPGQVISYEQYF,TGTGCCAGCAGGCCGGGACAGGTAATCTCCTACGAGCAGTACTTC,TRBV6-2/TRBV6-3,TRBD1,many,TRBJ2-7
CSFLLGYEQYF,TGCAGCTTTTTATTGGGTTACGAGCAGTACTTC,TRBV29-1,.,many,TRBJ2-7
CASSDELTYNEQFF,TGCGCCAGCAGTGATGAGCTCACCTACAATGAGCAGTTCTTC,TRBV10-2,.,.,TRBJ2-1
CASSLGGRAEAFF,TGTGCCAGCAGCTTAGGGGGAAGGGCTGAAGCTTTCTTT,TRBV7-2,.,few,TRBJ1-1
CASSSGNLQETQYF,TGTGCCAGCAGCTCGGGGAACCTCCAAGAGACCCAGTACTTC,TRBV11-2,.,many,TRBJ2-5
CASSGKNSYNEQFF,TGCGCCAGCAGCGGGAAAAATTCCTACAATGAGCAGTTCTTC,TRBV5-1,.,many,TRBJ2-1
CASSLGGQAPLHF,TGTGCCAGCAGTTTAGGGGGACAAGCGCCCCTCCACTTT,TRBV12-3/TRBV12-4,.,few,TRBJ1-6
CASRAGVDNEQFF,TGTGCCAGCAGGGCGGGAGTGGACAATGAGCAGTTCTTC,TRBV7-6,TRBD2,few,TRBJ2-1
CASSPGRSNQPQHF,TGTGCCAGCAGTCCGGGACGGAGCAATCAGCCCCAGCATTTT,TRBV12-3/TRBV12-4,.,many,TRBJ1-5
CASSEFTGARYF,TGTGCCAGCAGTGAGTTTACAGGGGCGCGGTACTTC,TRBV25-1,TRBD1,many,TRBJ2-4
CASSFLQGPYSTEAFF,TGCGCCAGCAGCTTCTTACAGGGTCCGTACAGCACTGAAGCTTTCTTT,TRBV5-1,.,many,TRBJ1-1